A selection of T cell receptor beta chains follows, all from one sample in a study of early T cells in non-severe SARS-CoV-2 infection. TCRdb reanalysed the 5' RACE reads using MiXCR and keeps one entry per CDR3 protein. The profile shows tens of thousands of distinct CDR3 sequences, 15% of them singletons. Material for sequencing was whole blood. These receptor sequences come from an adult who was a healthcare worker with PCR-confirmed SARS-CoV-2 infection or an uninfected control (not recorded which). Each CDR3 is given with its conserved first and last residue. D genes are given only for firm matches. Clone size is stated in some rows and not others, as once, few, many or a class when expanded.

D gene: NA; V gene: TRBV3-1; clone size: few; J gene: TRBJ2-2; CDR3 DNA: TGTGCCAGCAGCCTGCGGGAGAACACCGGGGAGCTGTTTTTT; CDR3 protein: CASSLRENTGELFF
D gene: NA; V gene: TRBV29-1; clone size: many; J gene: TRBJ1-1; CDR3 DNA: TGCAGCGTTGAAGATCGGGGGTCTGGCACTGAAGCTTTCTTT; CDR3 protein: CSVEDRGSGTEAFF
D gene: NA; V gene: TRBV28; clone size: few; J gene: TRBJ2-3; CDR3 DNA: TGTGCCAGCAGTTACAGTGCAGATACGCAGTATTTT; CDR3 protein: CASSYSADTQYF
D gene: NA; V gene: TRBV18; clone size: many; J gene: TRBJ1-1; CDR3 DNA: TGTGCCAGCTCACCTGGGGGCAATACTGAAGCTTTCTTT; CDR3 protein: CASSPGGNTEAFF
D gene: NA; V gene: TRBV20-1; clone size: many; J gene: TRBJ2-5; CDR3 DNA: TGCAGTGCTAGAGGGGGAGATGAGACCCAGTACTTC; CDR3 protein: CSARGGDETQYF
D gene: NA; V gene: TRBV11-2; clone size: NA; J gene: TRBJ1-5; CDR3 DNA: TGTGCCAGCAGCCTCGACACTTATCAGCCCCAGCATTTT; CDR3 protein: CASSLDTYQPQHF
D gene: NA; V gene: TRBV7-9; clone size: NA; J gene: TRBJ2-1; CDR3 DNA: TGTGCCAGCAGCACCGACGGGAGTCCCTACAATGAGCAGTTCTTC; CDR3 protein: CASSTDGSPYNEQFF
D gene: TRBD1; V gene: TRBV6-1; clone size: few; J gene: TRBJ1-1; CDR3 DNA: TGTGCCAGCTCCCCCAGGGGGCGGGAAGATTTCTTT; CDR3 protein: CASSPRGREDFF
D gene: TRBD2; V gene: TRBV30; clone size: many; J gene: TRBJ2-1; CDR3 DNA: TGTGCCTGGATTGGGACTAGCGGGATTAATGAGCAGTTCTTC; CDR3 protein: CAWIGTSGINEQFF
D gene: NA; V gene: TRBV7-2; clone size: once; J gene: TRBJ2-3; CDR3 DNA: TGTGCCAGCAGCGGCTACACAGATACGCAGTATTTT; CDR3 protein: CASSGYTDTQYF
D gene: TRBD1; V gene: TRBV27; clone size: few; J gene: TRBJ2-6; CDR3 DNA: TGTGCCAGCAGTTTAACAGGGGCAGGGGCCAACGTCCTGACTTTC; CDR3 protein: CASSLTGAGANVLTF
D gene: NA; V gene: TRBV7-9; clone size: NA; J gene: TRBJ2-2; CDR3 DNA: TGTGCCAGCAGCTCAATGGCGTCCGGGGAGCTGTTTTTT; CDR3 protein: CASSSMASGELFF
D gene: NA; V gene: TRBV5-1; clone size: many; J gene: TRBJ2-2; CDR3 DNA: TGCGCCAGCAGCCTGGACACCGGGGAGCTGTTTTTT; CDR3 protein: CASSLDTGELFF
D gene: NA; V gene: TRBV29-1; clone size: few; J gene: TRBJ2-1; CDR3 DNA: TGCAGCGGTAGGTCACAGGGATACAATGAGCAGTTCTTC; CDR3 protein: CSGRSQGYNEQFF
D gene: NA; V gene: TRBV11-2; clone size: NA; J gene: TRBJ1-5; CDR3 DNA: TGTGCCAGCAGCTGGGGGCCGGGATCAGCTCAGCCCCAGCATTTT; CDR3 protein: CASSWGPGSAQPQHF
D gene: NA; V gene: TRBV12-3/TRBV12-4; clone size: few; J gene: TRBJ1-3; CDR3 DNA: TGTGCCAGCAGTTTAGGTCCAGGGGGAAACACCATATATTTT; CDR3 protein: CASSLGPGGNTIYF
D gene: NA; V gene: TRBV2; clone size: few; J gene: TRBJ2-2; CDR3 DNA: TGTGCCAGCAGTGTCCGCCCTACGGTCGGGGAGCTGTTTTTT; CDR3 protein: CASSVRPTVGELFF